This passage covers 6 T cell receptor beta chains from one sample sequenced in a study of beta chain features in type 1 diabetes. As every portion of the isolated RNA was reverse transcribed, the sequencing read expressed TCRB transcripts. This table comes from immunoSEQ multiplex PCR, and its TCRdb copy is limited to in-frame clones, with some not included. The data contain 400,000 to 550,000 clones, about an eighth of them seen just once; the ten biggest clones take up about 0.042%. The sequenced sample consisted of naive CD4+ T cells from blood. These receptors came from a woman aged 18-30 years in good health.

This clone was seen more than once but under ten times. The chain combines TRBV5-6 with TRBJ1-1; D may be TRBD1 (5 bases). Trimming left V 0 bases short and J 4 bases short, with 13 bases between. The CDR3 covers 15 residues. Per germline, CDR1 SGHDT and CDR2 YYEEEE. In DNA form, the CDR3 reads TGTGCCAGCAGCTTGGAGATAGGGAGGGGCACTGAAGCTTTCTTT. Translation gives CASSLEIGRGTEAFF.

This clone turned up a few times. The chain recombines TRBV7-2 with TRBJ2-7, with no clear D. Trimming removed 5 bases at V and 0 bases at J, with 20 bases between. This CDR3 is 17 amino acids long. The germline gives CDR1 SGHTA, CDR2 FQGNSA. The CDR3 spells CASSPSRVRSRSYEQYV. CDR3 sequence (DNA): TGTGCCAGCAGCCCCTCTAGGGTCAGGTCCCGCTCCTACGAGCAGTACGTC.

This clone showed up just a few times. The chain is built from TRBV5-4 and TRBJ2-1, with D possibly being TRBD2 (5 bases). Germline V gene sequence: CDR1 SGHNT, CDR2 YYREEE (reference sequence). The length of the CDR3 is 14 residues. V was cut by 2 bases and J by 3 bases, with 9 bases left in between. DNA for the CDR3: TGTGCCAGCAGCTTAGCCGGGATCTACAATGAGCAGTTCTTC. This codes for CASSLAGIYNEQFF.

This clone was counted a few times. The V call is TRBV6-5, the J call TRBJ1-1; D unclear. From germline, CDR1 is MNHEY and CDR2 SVGAGI. The CDR3 consists of 14 residues. V lost 2 bases to trimming and J lost 1 base, with 8 bases between them. CDR3 loop: CASSYRQANTEAFF. The CDR3 DNA is TGTGCCAGCAGTTACAGACAAGCGAACACTGAAGCTTTCTTT.

This clone was counted only a few times. The chain is built from TRBV7-9 and TRBJ2-7, with 11 bases fitting TRBD1. J gave up 7 bases and V 4 bases, and 9 bases lay outside the gene matches. Germline lookup yields CDR1 SEHNR and CDR2 FQNEAQ (reference sequence). CDR3 length: 15 amino acids. The CDR3 region is CASSSRGQGAGEQYV. The CDR3, as DNA: TGTGCCAGCAGCTCCCGCGGACAGGGGGCGGGGGAGCAGTACGTC.

The rearrangement links TRBV14 to TRBJ1-6; the match to TRBD1 covers 7 bases. Germline CDR1 SGHDN, CDR2 FVKESK. The CDR3 is made up of 15 amino acids. J gave up 9 bases and V 5 bases, and 10 bases lay outside the gene matches. For the CDR3, the DNA is TGTGCCAGCAGCTCTAACAGGGGAACGAGTTCACCCCTCCACTTT. This codes for CASSSNRGTSSPLHF.